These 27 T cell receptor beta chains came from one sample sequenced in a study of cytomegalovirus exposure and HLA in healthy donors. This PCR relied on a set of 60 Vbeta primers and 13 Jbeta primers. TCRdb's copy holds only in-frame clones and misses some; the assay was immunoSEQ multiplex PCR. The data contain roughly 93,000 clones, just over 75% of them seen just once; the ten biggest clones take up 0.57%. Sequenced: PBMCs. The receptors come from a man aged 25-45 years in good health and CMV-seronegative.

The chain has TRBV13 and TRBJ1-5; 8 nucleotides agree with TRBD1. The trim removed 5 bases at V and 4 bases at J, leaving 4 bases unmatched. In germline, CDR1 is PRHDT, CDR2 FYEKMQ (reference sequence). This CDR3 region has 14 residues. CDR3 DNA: TGTGCCAGCAGCACCCGGACAGGGAATCAGCCCCAGCATTTT. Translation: CASSTRTGNQPQHF.

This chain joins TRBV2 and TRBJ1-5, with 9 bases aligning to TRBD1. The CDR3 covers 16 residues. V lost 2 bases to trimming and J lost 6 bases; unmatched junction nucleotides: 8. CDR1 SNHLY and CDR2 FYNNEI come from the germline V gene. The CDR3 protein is CASSELGQGMGQPQHF. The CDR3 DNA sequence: TGTGCCAGCAGTGAATTGGGACAGGGTATGGGTCAGCCCCAGCATTTT.

The CDR3 bases are TGCAGCGTTGGGGCCGGGGTTGGAAACACCATATATTTT. Encoded protein: CSVGAGVGNTIYF. The rearrangement links TRBV29-1 to TRBJ1-3; the D is unclear. The V end was cut by 4 bases, the J end by 3 bases, with 10 bases between. The germline V gene encodes CDR1 SQVTM and CDR2 ANQGSEA. The CDR3 contains 13 residues.

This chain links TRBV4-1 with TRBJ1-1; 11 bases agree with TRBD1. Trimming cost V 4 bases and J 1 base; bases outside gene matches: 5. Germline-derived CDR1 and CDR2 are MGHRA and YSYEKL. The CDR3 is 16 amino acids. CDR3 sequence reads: CASSPGGQGENTEAFF. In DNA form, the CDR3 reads TGCGCCAGCAGCCCTGGGGGACAGGGGGAGAACACTGAAGCTTTCTTT.

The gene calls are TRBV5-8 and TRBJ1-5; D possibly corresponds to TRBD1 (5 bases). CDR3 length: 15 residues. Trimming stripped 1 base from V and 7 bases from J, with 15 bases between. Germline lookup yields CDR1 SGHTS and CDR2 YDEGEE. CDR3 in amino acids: CASSLSGGLGQPQHF. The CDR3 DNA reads TGTGCCAGCAGCTTGAGCGGGGGGTTAGGGCAGCCCCAGCATTTT.

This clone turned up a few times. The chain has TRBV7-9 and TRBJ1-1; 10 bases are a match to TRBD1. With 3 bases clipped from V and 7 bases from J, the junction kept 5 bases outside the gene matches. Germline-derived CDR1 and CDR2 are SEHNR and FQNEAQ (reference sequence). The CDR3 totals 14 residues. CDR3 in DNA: TGTGCCAGCAGCTTTTTGACAGGGGGCGGTGAAGCTTTCTTT. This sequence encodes CASSFLTGGGEAFF.

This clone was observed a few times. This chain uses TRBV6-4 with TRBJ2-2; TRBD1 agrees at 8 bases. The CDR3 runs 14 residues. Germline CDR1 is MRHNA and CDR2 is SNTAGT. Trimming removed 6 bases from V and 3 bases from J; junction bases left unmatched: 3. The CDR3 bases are TGTGCCAGCAGCGGGACAGGAGACACCGGGGAGCTGTTTTTT. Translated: CASSGTGDTGELFF.

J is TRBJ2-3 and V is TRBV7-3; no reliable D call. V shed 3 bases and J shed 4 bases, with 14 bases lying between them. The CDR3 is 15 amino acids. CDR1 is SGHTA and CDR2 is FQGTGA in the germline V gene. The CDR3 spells CASSLGLRVADTQYF. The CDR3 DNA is TGTGCCAGCAGCTTGGGTCTTCGGGTCGCAGATACGCAGTATTTT.

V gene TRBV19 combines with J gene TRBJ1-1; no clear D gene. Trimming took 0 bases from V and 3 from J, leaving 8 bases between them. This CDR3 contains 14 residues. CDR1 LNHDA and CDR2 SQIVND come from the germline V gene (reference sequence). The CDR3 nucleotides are TGTGCCAGTAGTATAGATGTCCCGTACACTGAAGCTTTCTTT. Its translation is CASSIDVPYTEAFF. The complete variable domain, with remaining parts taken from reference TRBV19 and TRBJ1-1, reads DGGITQSPKYLFRKEGQNVTLSCEQNLNHDAMYWYRQDPGQGLRLIYYSQIVNDFQKGDIAEGYSVSREKKESFPLTVTSAQKNPTAFYLCASSIDVPYTEAFFGQGTRLTVV.

CDR3 nucleotides: TGTGCCAGCAGTGAATCCCCTGAACTAGGGAAACGGGGCTACACCTTC. This encodes CASSESPELGKRGYTF. This chain uses TRBV6-1 with TRBJ1-2; no firm D call. Trimming stripped 2 bases from V and 8 bases from J, with 21 bases between. The CDR3 sequence is 16 residues long. Germline CDR1 MNHNS, CDR2 SASEGT.

In nucleotides, the CDR3 is TGCAGCACGGGACAGGGGGTCGGAACCGGGGAGCTGTTTTTT. This encodes CSTGQGVGTGELFF. The genes are TRBV29-1 and TRBJ2-2; 11 bases match TRBD1. The CDR3 is 14 amino acids. After removal of 8 bases from V and 5 bases from J, the junction contained 7 bases not matched to a gene. Germline CDR1 is SQVTM and CDR2 is ANQGSEA.

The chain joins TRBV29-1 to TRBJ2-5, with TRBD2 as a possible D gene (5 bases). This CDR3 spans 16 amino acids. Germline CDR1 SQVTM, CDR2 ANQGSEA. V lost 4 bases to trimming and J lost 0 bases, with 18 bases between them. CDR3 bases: TGCAGCGTTGTTTCTAGCAAGTCAGCCAACCAAGAGACCCAGTACTTC. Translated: CSVVSSKSANQETQYF.

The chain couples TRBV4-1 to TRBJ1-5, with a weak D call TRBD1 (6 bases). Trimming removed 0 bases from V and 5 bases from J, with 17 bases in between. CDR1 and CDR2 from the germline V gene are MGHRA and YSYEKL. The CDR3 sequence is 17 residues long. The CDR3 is CASSQEGAADSYQPQHF. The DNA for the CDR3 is TGCGCCAGCAGCCAAGAAGGGGCTGCGGACAGCTATCAGCCCCAGCATTTT.

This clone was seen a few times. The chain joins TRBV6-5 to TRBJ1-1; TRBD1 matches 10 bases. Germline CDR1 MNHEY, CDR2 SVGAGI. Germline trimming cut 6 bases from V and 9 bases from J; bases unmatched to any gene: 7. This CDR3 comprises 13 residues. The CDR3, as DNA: TGTGCCAGCAGCCGGGACAGGGGAAGGCAAGCTTTCTTT. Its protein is CASSRDRGRQAFF.

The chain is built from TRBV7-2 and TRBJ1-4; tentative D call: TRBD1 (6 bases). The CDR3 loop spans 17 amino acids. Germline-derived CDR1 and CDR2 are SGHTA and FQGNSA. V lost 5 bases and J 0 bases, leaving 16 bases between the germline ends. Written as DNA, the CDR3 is TGTGCCAGCAGCCCCCGCCAGGGGTCCGCAACTAATGAAAAACTGTTTTTT. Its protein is CASSPRQGSATNEKLFF.

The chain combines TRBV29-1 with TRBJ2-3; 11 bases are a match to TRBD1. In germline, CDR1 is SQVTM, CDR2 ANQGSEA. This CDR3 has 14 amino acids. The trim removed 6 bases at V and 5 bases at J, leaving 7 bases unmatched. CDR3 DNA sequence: TGCAGCGTGAAAAGGACAGGGGGCCAAGATACGCAGTATTTT. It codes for CSVKRTGGQDTQYF.

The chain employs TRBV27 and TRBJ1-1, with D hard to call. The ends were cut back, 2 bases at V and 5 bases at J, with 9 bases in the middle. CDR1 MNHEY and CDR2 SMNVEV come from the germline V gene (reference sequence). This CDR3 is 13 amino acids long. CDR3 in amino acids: CASSLTGFTEAFF. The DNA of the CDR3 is TGTGCCAGCAGTTTAACGGGTTTTACTGAAGCTTTCTTT.

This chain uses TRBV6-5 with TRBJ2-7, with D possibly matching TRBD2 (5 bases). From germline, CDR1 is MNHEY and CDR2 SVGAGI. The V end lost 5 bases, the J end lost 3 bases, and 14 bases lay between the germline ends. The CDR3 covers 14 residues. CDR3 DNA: TGTGCCAGCAGTGAAAGGTGGAGGAACTACGAGCAGTACGTC. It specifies CASSERWRNYEQYV.

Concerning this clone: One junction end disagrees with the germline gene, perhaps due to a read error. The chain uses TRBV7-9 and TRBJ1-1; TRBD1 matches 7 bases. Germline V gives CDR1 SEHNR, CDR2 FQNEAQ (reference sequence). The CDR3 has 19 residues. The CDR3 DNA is TGTTCCAGCAGCTCTGGGATTAGGACAGGTGCTATCATGAACACTGAAGCTTTCTTT. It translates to CSSSSGIRTGAIMNTEAFF.

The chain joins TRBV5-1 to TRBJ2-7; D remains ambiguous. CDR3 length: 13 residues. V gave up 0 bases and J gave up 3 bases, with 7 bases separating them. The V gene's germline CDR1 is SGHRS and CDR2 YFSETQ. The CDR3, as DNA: TGCGCCAGCAGCTTGGATCGCAGCTACGAGCAGTACTTC. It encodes CASSLDRSYEQYF.

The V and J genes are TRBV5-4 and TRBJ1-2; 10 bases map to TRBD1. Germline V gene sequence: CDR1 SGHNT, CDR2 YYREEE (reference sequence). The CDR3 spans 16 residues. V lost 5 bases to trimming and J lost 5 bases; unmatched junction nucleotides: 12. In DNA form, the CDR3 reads TGTGCCAGCAGTAGCCGGGACAGGGGTTTAGGGTATGGCTACACCTTC. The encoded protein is CASSSRDRGLGYGYTF.

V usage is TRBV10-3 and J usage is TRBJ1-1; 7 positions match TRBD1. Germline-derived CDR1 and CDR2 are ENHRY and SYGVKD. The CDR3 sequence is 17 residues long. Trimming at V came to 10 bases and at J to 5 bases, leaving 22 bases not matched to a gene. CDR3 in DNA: TGTGCCACTGTGAAGGGACAAGCTGGGACAGCAGGGACTGAAGCTTTCTTT. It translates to CATVKGQAGTAGTEAFF.

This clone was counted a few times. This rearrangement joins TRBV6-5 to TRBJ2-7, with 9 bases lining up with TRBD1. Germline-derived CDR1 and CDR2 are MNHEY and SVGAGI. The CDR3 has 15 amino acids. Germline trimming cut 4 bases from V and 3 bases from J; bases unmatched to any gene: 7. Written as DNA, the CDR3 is TGTGCCAGCAGTTCTCCTAAGACAGGGGGCTACGAGCAGTACTTC. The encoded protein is CASSSPKTGGYEQYF.

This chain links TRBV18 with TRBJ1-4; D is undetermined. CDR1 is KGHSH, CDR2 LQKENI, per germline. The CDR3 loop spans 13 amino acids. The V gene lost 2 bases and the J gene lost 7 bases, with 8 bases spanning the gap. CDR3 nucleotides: TGTGCCAGCTCACCATTAAAGCGTGAAAAACTGTTTTTT. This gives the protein CASSPLKREKLFF.

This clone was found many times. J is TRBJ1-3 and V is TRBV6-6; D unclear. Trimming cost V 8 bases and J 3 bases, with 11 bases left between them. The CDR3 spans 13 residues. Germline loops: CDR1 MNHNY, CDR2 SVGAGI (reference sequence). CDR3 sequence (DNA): TGTGCCAGCGATCGGGGAAATGGAAACACCATATATTTT. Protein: CASDRGNGNTIYF.

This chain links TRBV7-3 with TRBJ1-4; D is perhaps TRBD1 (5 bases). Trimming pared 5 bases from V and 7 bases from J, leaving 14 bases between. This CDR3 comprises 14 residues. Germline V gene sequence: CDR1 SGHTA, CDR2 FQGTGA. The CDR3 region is CASSLGTYPEKLFF. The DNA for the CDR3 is TGTGCCAGCAGCCTGGGGACTTACCCTGAAAAACTGTTTTTT.

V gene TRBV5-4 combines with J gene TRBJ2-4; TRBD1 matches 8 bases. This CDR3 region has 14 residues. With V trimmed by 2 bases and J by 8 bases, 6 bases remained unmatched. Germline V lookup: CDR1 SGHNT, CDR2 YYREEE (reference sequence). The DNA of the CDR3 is TGTGCCAGCAGCTTTGGGACAGGAGAGGACATTCAGTACTTC. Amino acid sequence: CASSFGTGEDIQYF.